Below, 8 T cell receptor beta chains from the same sample are listed, as sequenced in a study of CD8 T cells in Susac syndrome. RNA was extracted with the RNeasy kit, and a quantity of roughly 0.5 to 1 ug was reverse transcribed using random hexamers. TCRdb passed the immunoSEQ multiplex PCR reads through MiXCR, listing each CDR3 protein once. The repertoire includes some 170,000 distinct CDR3 sequences, around 93% of them detected once, and more than 0.13% sits in the top ten. Sequencing input: CD4+ T cells from PBMCs. Source of these receptors: a human donor in good health.

J is TRBJ1-5 and V is TRBV2; TRBD1 agrees at 7 bases. CDR3 length: 16 residues. In germline, CDR1 is SNHLY, CDR2 FYNNEI. V was pared by 4 bases and J by 0 bases, with 6 bases of the junction left unmatched. The CDR3 DNA sequence: TGTGCCAGCAGTGCCAGGGGGACCCTTAGCAATCAGCCCCAGCATTTT. It encodes CASSARGTLSNQPQHF. Combining the CDR3 with reference TRBV2 and TRBJ1-5 gives the whole variable domain EPEVTQTPSHQVTQMGQEVILRCVPISNHLYFYWYRQILGQKVEFLVSFYNNEISEKSEIFDDQFSVERPDGSNFTLKIRSTKLEDSAMYFCASSARGTLSNQPQHFGDGTRLSIL.

The chain links TRBV30 to TRBJ2-1, with D possibly TRBD1 on 5 matching bases. The V end lost 4 bases, the J end lost 8 bases, and 9 bases lay between the germline ends. Germline values: CDR1 GTSNPN, CDR2 SVGIG (reference sequence). The CDR3 is made up of 11 amino acids. CDR3 region: CAWTGWDEQFF. DNA for the CDR3: TGTGCCTGGACAGGGTGGGATGAGCAGTTCTTC.

This rearrangement joins TRBV5-1 to TRBJ2-1; 11 bases match TRBD2. This CDR3 spans 14 amino acids. Germline CDR1 SGHRS, CDR2 YFSETQ. After removal of 4 bases from V and 5 bases from J, the junction contained 2 bases not matched to a gene. The CDR3 region has the DNA TGCGCCAGCAGCATACTAGCGGGGGACAATGAGCAGTTCTTC. This translates into CASSILAGDNEQFF.

Turning to this clonotype: Its ends do not fully match the called genes, so a read error is possible. The chain has TRBV12-3 or TRBV12-4 and TRBJ1-5; the match to TRBD1 covers 7 bases. The CDR3 contains 16 residues. The CDR3 bases are TGTGCCAGCAGCTGGGTTCCCCGGACAGGCAACCAGCCCCAGCATTTT. Amino acid sequence: CASSWVPRTGNQPQHF.

V and J are TRBV15 and TRBJ1-2; 8 bases match TRBD1. The CDR3 extends over 17 amino acids. With V trimmed by 3 bases and J by 6 bases, 15 bases remained unmatched. Germline values: CDR1 LNHNV, CDR2 YYDKDF (reference sequence). The DNA of the CDR3 is TGTGCCACCAGCAGGGATAGCCGCACAGGGGGTGGGAATGGCTACACCTTC. Translating it yields CATSRDSRTGGGNGYTF.

The chain joins TRBV12-3 or TRBV12-4 to TRBJ2-4; D not certain. This CDR3 region has 16 residues. V lost 2 bases and J lost 0, with 11 bases in between. The CDR3, as DNA: TGTGCCAGCAGTTTAACCCGGAGATTAGCCAAAAACATTCAGTACTTC. This translates into CASSLTRRLAKNIQYF.

The chain uses TRBV29-1 and TRBJ1-4, with D unresolved. CDR1 is SQVTM and CDR2 is ANQGSEA in the germline V gene. The V end was cut by 4 bases, the J end by 8 bases, with 17 bases between. This CDR3 comprises 14 residues. The CDR3 nucleotides are TGCAGCGTTGGATTTGGGCAGATAGGAGAAAAACTGTTTTTT. Its protein is CSVGFGQIGEKLFF.

The rearrangement uses TRBV20-1 and TRBJ2-2; no firm D call. The V gene's germline CDR1 is DFQATT and CDR2 SNEGSKA (reference sequence). V lost 0 bases and J lost 5, with 13 bases in between. This CDR3 region has 15 residues. The CDR3 coding sequence is TGCAGTGCTAGAGATCTCGAGCAATGGACCGGGGAGCTGTTTTTT. Protein product: CSARDLEQWTGELFF.